This record covers a single T cell receptor (beta chain). The data belong to a study of molecular identifiers for immune sequencing clone quantification. The V gene end was trimmed by 1 base and the J gene end by 2 bases; junction bases not matched to a gene: 4. The CDR3 is 16 amino acids. CDR1 and CDR2 from the germline V gene are LGHDT and YNNKEL (reference sequence). The authors gated naive CD8 T cells as CD8+CD4-CCR7+CD45RA+ for sorting. Each CDR3 protein gets one entry after TCRdb re-called the PCR reads with MiXCR. This table holds about 320,000 distinct CDR3 sequences, about 22% found once. The sequence came from a human donor in good health. Some libraries in this study had Jurkat cell RNA spiked in. Sequences were obtained from naive CD8+ T cells from blood, with Jurkat cell RNA spiked in. Subset meaning: FACS-sorted CD8+CD4-CCR7+CD45RA+ naive T cells. This chain links TRBV3-1 with TRBJ2-5; 10 bases match TRBD1. CDR3: CASSQGGTGVQETQYF. The CDR3 coding sequence is TGTGCCAGCAGCCAAGGGGGGACAGGGGTACAAGAGACCCAGTACTTC.